Listed below are T cell receptor beta chains from one sample, sequenced in a study of siplizumab effects on memory and regulatory T cells. The protocol was immunoSEQ multiplex PCR, while the TCRdb copy is restricted to in-frame clones and leaves out a portion. This sample yields about 97,000 clones, of which about 94% are seen a single time; about 1.1% belongs to the top ten. Sequenced sample: CD4+ T cells sorted from blood. The receptor set was obtained from a human donor in good health. Each CDR3 is given with its conserved first and last residue. A D gene is named only where the DNA matches it firmly. Clone size is shown for a subset of rows, as once, few, many or a class of expanded clone.

V,D,J,size,DNA,CDR3
TRBV11-2,NA,TRBJ1-2,NA,TGTGCCAGCAGCTTAGACGGATCGTACGGCTACACCTTC,CASSLDGSYGYTF
TRBV19,NA,TRBJ1-5,NA,TGTGCCAGTAGTATGAGGGCAGGGCAACGGTATAGCAATCAGCCCCAGCATTTT,CASSMRAGQRYSNQPQHF
TRBV20-1,TRBD1,TRBJ2-7,NA,TGCAGTGCTAGTACAGGGGGGGAGCAGTACTTC,CSASTGGEQYF
TRBV5-6,NA,TRBJ2-7,once,TGTGCCAGCAGCTTGAAGGGGTCCTACGAGCAGTACTTC,CASSLKGSYEQYF
TRBV5-1,TRBD1,TRBJ2-3,NA,TGCGCCAGCAGCTCGGGACAGGACCCAGATACGCAGTATTTT,CASSSGQDPDTQYF
TRBV9,NA,TRBJ1-1,NA,TGTGCCAGCAGCGTAGCAGGCGGCGAGAACACTGAAGCTTTCTTT,CASSVAGGENTEAFF
TRBV6-6,NA,TRBJ2-7,NA,TGTGCCAGCAGTTACTTAAGGACAGCCTACGAGCAGTACTTC,CASSYLRTAYEQYF
TRBV28,TRBD2,TRBJ2-2,NA,TGTGCCAGCAGTACGGATTTGACTAGCGGGAAATCGAACACCGGGGAGCTGTTTTTT,CASSTDLTSGKSNTGELFF
TRBV9,NA,TRBJ2-6,few,TGTGCCAGCAGCGTAAACTCGGCAGCCCCATACTCTGGGGCCAACGTCCTGACTTTC,CASSVNSAAPYSGANVLTF
TRBV6-1,TRBD2,TRBJ2-2,few,TGTGCCAGCATCGCGGGGGCGAACACCGGGGAGCTGTTTTTT,CASIAGANTGELFF
TRBV11-2,TRBD2,TRBJ2-1,NA,TGTGCCAGCAGCTCTGGACTAGCGGGATCTGGGGTACGGCCCACTGAGCAGTTCTTC,CASSSGLAGSGVRPTEQFF
TRBV9,NA,TRBJ2-5,NA,TGTGCCAGCAGCGTAGCGGTAGGTGAGACCCAGTACTTC,CASSVAVGETQYF
TRBV28,TRBD1,TRBJ2-7,NA,TGTGCCAGCAGTTCCCTGTTGGGACAGGGTGTCCACGAGCAGTACTTC,CASSSLLGQGVHEQYF
TRBV29-1,TRBD1,TRBJ1-2,NA,TGCAGCGTTGAAGATCCGGGACAGCCTATCCTTTCCGTCTATGGCTACACCTTC,CSVEDPGQPILSVYGYTF
TRBV5-6,NA,TRBJ1-3,NA,TGTGCCAGCAGCCTGCAAAGTACTGGAAACACCATATATTTT,CASSLQSTGNTIYF
TRBV5-6,NA,TRBJ1-2,once,TGTGCCAGCAGCCGAACCCTTAAGGTCGGCTACACCTTC,CASSRTLKVGYTF
TRBV29-1,NA,TRBJ2-2,few,TGCAGCGTTGAAAAAGACAGCTCCGGGGAGCTGTTTTTT,CSVEKDSSGELFF
TRBV15,TRBD2,TRBJ2-5,once,TGTGCCACCAGCAGGCGGACTAGCGGGAGTGTATGGAGGCAAGAGACCCAGTACTTC,CATSRRTSGSVWRQETQYF
TRBV19,NA,TRBJ2-6,NA,TGTGCCAGTAGCTGGGGACCGATCACCGCAGGGGTCCTGACTTTC,CASSWGPITAGVLTF
TRBV5-4,NA,TRBJ2-3,few,TGTGCCAGCAGCTTGACTAGAGGGTCAGATACGCAGTATTTT,CASSLTRGSDTQYF
TRBV18,NA,TRBJ1-1,NA,TGTGCCAGCTCCCAAGGACTGACCGACACTGAAGCTTTCTTT,CASSQGLTDTEAFF
TRBV25-1,TRBD1,TRBJ2-5,NA,TGTGCCAGCAGACCTACAGGGGGCGGAGAGACCCAGTACTTC,CASRPTGGGETQYF
TRBV12-2,NA,TRBJ1-1,NA,TGTGCAAGTCGCCTGACGACCCAGGGGACAGCCGATTATGGTTTCACTGAAGCTTTCTTT,CASRLTTQGTADYGFTEAFF
TRBV7-9,NA,TRBJ1-1,NA,TGTGCCAGCAGATCGACGGAAGCCAGCGCTGAAGCTTTCTTT,CASRSTEASAEAFF